This T cell receptor beta chain was recovered during a study of beta chain features in type 1 diabetes. Germline values: CDR1 LNHDA, CDR2 SQIVND (reference sequence). V was clipped by 6 bases and J by 1 base; unmatched bases: 5. The CDR3 has 14 amino acids. In this sample, this clone turned up a few times. What it recognizes is unknown. The purity of all sorted populations exceeded 98%. Every isolated RNA sample was fully reverse transcribed, so sequencing captured expressed TCRB transcripts. Reads from naive, central memory and regulatory T cell samples averaged approximately 3.7 million. Some clones are missing from TCRdb's copy, which holds only in-frame ones; the method was immunoSEQ multiplex PCR. The sample yields nearly 700,000 clones, roughly 13% seen once. Study-wide results and caveats: Patients showed naive, central memory and Treg TCRB repertoires that appeared more similar than those of healthy donors. All four CD4+ subsets of Type 1 diabetes patients contained TCRB CDR3s that were moderately but significantly shorter.

The rearrangement links TRBV19 to TRBJ1-1; 7 nucleotides match TRBD1. This receptor was identified in a man between 18 and 29 years old with type 1 diabetes. The specimen sequenced was naive CD4+ T cells from blood. CDR3 nucleotide sequence: TGTGCCAGTAGCCCACAGGGGAGGAACACTGAAGCTTTCTTT. This sequence encodes CASSPQGRNTEAFF.